This TCR beta chain derives from a study of CD4 T cells in relation to SARS-CoV-2 and coronaviruses. Study results and caveats: Memory recall responses, not primary responses primed in culture, are what the assay detects. The cross-reactivity analysis covered only spike protein, not other viral proteins.

Clones were sequenced by immunoSEQ multiplex PCR, and TCRdb holds only the in-frame ones, with some missing. The sample lists some 32,000 clones, under 80% occurring once. Germline-derived CDR1 and CDR2 are SGHTA and FQGNSA. The CDR3 covers 13 residues. Deletions cut 3 bases from V and 5 bases from J, with 9 bases between. As to this clone: Its antigen remains unknown.

This sequence originates from an adult with COVID-19. Sequenced: memory CD4+ T cells from PBMCs, cultured in vitro. The rearrangement links TRBV7-2 to TRBJ2-3; D is unresolved. CDR3 sequence: CASSLGLGDTQYF. As DNA, the CDR3 is TGTGCCAGCAGCTTGGGCTTGGGAGATACGCAGTATTTT.